This is a list of T cell receptor beta chains from one sample in a study of post-analysis software for immune sequencing data. TCRdb re-derived calls from the PCR reads in MiXCR, one entry per CDR3 protein. The data show around 180,000 distinct CDR3 sequences, around 28% seen once. Source material: blood. The receptors derive from a girl between 5 and 17 years old with multiple sclerosis. Each CDR3 is given with its conserved first and last residue. Each record gives: clone size, D gene, CDR3 length, V gene, J gene, CDR3 DNA, CDR3 protein. D genes are given only for firm matches. Rows may omit the clone size; those that give it use once, few, many or a size class.

abundance: few
d_gene: NA
len: 15
v_gene: TRBV2
j_gene: TRBJ1-1
CDR3nt: TGTGCCAGCAGTGAAATGGGAGGGCGGAACACTGAAGCTTTCTTT
CDR3aa: CASSEMGGRNTEAFF

abundance: many
d_gene: TRBD1
len: 13
v_gene: TRBV12-3/TRBV12-4
j_gene: TRBJ1-2
CDR3nt: TGTGCCAGCACCCTCGAGGGGGCGAGTGGCTACACCTTC
CDR3aa: CASTLEGASGYTF

abundance: many
d_gene: NA
len: 13
v_gene: TRBV9
j_gene: TRBJ1-2
CDR3nt: TGTGCCAGCAGTCCTACAGGTCTTGCTGGCTACACCTTC
CDR3aa: CASSPTGLAGYTF

abundance: many
d_gene: TRBD1
len: 14
v_gene: TRBV10-3
j_gene: TRBJ2-1
CDR3nt: TGTGCCATCAGTCGCGGACAGGATTACAATGAGCAGTTCTTC
CDR3aa: CAISRGQDYNEQFF

abundance: NA
d_gene: NA
len: 13
v_gene: TRBV28
j_gene: TRBJ2-1
CDR3nt: TGTGCCAGCAGTTTTAGGCAGAGCGATGAGCAGTTCTTC
CDR3aa: CASSFRQSDEQFF

abundance: NA
d_gene: NA
len: 13
v_gene: TRBV7-9
j_gene: TRBJ2-7
CDR3nt: TGTGCCAGCAGCTCCGCGGGTAGCCACGAGCAGTACTTC
CDR3aa: CASSSAGSHEQYF

abundance: NA
d_gene: NA
len: 20
v_gene: TRBV5-1
j_gene: TRBJ2-7
CDR3nt: TGCGCCAGCAGCTTGCGGGCCCCTAAGGGACCCGGCGGCATGGGGTACGAGCAGTACTTC
CDR3aa: CASSLRAPKGPGGMGYEQYF

abundance: many
d_gene: NA
len: 14
v_gene: TRBV5-6
j_gene: TRBJ2-3
CDR3nt: TGTGCCAGCAGCCCTGACCTTACTCGGGATACGCAGTATTTT
CDR3aa: CASSPDLTRDTQYF

abundance: many
d_gene: TRBD2
len: 14
v_gene: TRBV20-1
j_gene: TRBJ2-1
CDR3nt: TGCAGTGCTAGAACGCGCGGGAGGATCGATGAGCAGTTCTTC
CDR3aa: CSARTRGRIDEQFF

abundance: few
d_gene: NA
len: 16
v_gene: TRBV5-1
j_gene: TRBJ2-5
CDR3nt: TGCGCCAGCAGCTTGGCGGGGGCTATCCACACAGAGACCCAGTACTTC
CDR3aa: CASSLAGAIHTETQYF

abundance: NA
d_gene: NA
len: 13
v_gene: TRBV10-2
j_gene: TRBJ2-7
CDR3nt: TGCGCCAGCAGTGAGACCCCAAGGATGGAGCAGTACTTC
CDR3aa: CASSETPRMEQYF

abundance: NA
d_gene: NA
len: 12
v_gene: TRBV9
j_gene: TRBJ1-1
CDR3nt: TGTGCCAGCAGCGCCGAAGACACTGAAGCTTTCTTT
CDR3aa: CASSAEDTEAFF

abundance: many
d_gene: NA
len: 16
v_gene: TRBV7-9
j_gene: TRBJ2-7
CDR3nt: TGTGCCAGCAGCTTGTTTACCGCAGGGAGTCCCTACGAGCAGTACTTC
CDR3aa: CASSLFTAGSPYEQYF

abundance: NA
d_gene: TRBD2
len: 14
v_gene: TRBV29-1
j_gene: TRBJ2-5
CDR3nt: TGCAGCGCCCGGATACTAGCGCTCCAAGAGACCCAGTACTTC
CDR3aa: CSARILALQETQYF

abundance: NA
d_gene: NA
len: 16
v_gene: TRBV9
j_gene: TRBJ2-3
CDR3nt: TGTGCCAGCAGCGTAGACCGACTCCTCGGCACAGATACGCAGTATTTT
CDR3aa: CASSVDRLLGTDTQYF

abundance: few
d_gene: TRBD2
len: 15
v_gene: TRBV6-5
j_gene: TRBJ2-3
CDR3nt: TGTGCCTCGATCCCGGGACTAGGGGGCACAGATACGCAGTATTTT
CDR3aa: CASIPGLGGTDTQYF

abundance: NA
d_gene: TRBD2
len: 14
v_gene: TRBV27
j_gene: TRBJ2-5
CDR3nt: TGTGCCTGCAGCTTGGGGGGGATTAGCGGGACCCAGTACTTC
CDR3aa: CACSLGGISGTQYF

abundance: many
d_gene: TRBD2
len: 16
v_gene: TRBV4-1
j_gene: TRBJ2-7
CDR3nt: TGCGCCAGCAGCCAAGCTCTAGCGGGAGTTGTAAGAGAGCAGTACTTC
CDR3aa: CASSQALAGVVREQYF

abundance: NA
d_gene: NA
len: 14
v_gene: TRBV11-2
j_gene: TRBJ2-1
CDR3nt: TGTGCCAGCAGCTTAGTCCGGGCGCCCAATGAGCAGTTCTTC
CDR3aa: CASSLVRAPNEQFF